These T cell receptor beta chains were read from a single sample in a study of CD8 T cells in Susac syndrome. TCRdb re-analysed the immunoSEQ multiplex PCR reads in MiXCR, keeping a single row per CDR3 protein. The sample lists roughly 180,000 distinct CDR3 sequences, 90% to 95% occurring once. The sample taken for sequencing was CD4+ T cells from PBMCs. Receptor source: a human donor in good health. Each CDR3 is given with its conserved first and last residue. Each record gives: J gene, V gene, D gene, CDR3 protein. The D gene is left open where the match is weak.

J gene: TRBJ2-5
V gene: TRBV29-1
D gene: .
CDR3 protein: CSVEDYQEETQYF

J gene: TRBJ2-5
V gene: TRBV29-1
D gene: .
CDR3 protein: CSVEGPAGRSQETQYF

J gene: TRBJ2-5
V gene: TRBV12-3/TRBV12-4
D gene: TRBD2
CDR3 protein: CASSPGRLAGGQETQYF

J gene: TRBJ1-5
V gene: TRBV29-1
D gene: .
CDR3 protein: CSVLDGDSNQPQHF

J gene: TRBJ1-5
V gene: TRBV3-1
D gene: .
CDR3 protein: CASSQLGQNQPQHF

J gene: TRBJ1-2
V gene: TRBV12-3/TRBV12-4
D gene: .
CDR3 protein: CASSEDRIYGYTF

J gene: TRBJ2-7
V gene: TRBV5-1
D gene: .
CDR3 protein: CASSFRQEIDEQYF

J gene: TRBJ2-3
V gene: TRBV12-5
D gene: .
CDR3 protein: CASSIGSTDTQYF

J gene: TRBJ1-5
V gene: TRBV4-3
D gene: TRBD1
CDR3 protein: CASSQRTGDQPQHF

J gene: TRBJ1-2
V gene: TRBV3-1
D gene: TRBD1
CDR3 protein: CASSQVDGRQGPYGYTF

J gene: TRBJ1-5
V gene: TRBV20-1
D gene: .
CDR3 protein: CSASSLAVNQPQHF

J gene: TRBJ2-1
V gene: TRBV12-3/TRBV12-4
D gene: TRBD2
CDR3 protein: CASSSQLASNEQFF

J gene: TRBJ2-5
V gene: TRBV12-3/TRBV12-4
D gene: .
CDR3 protein: CASRVLTSETQYF

J gene: TRBJ1-4
V gene: TRBV9
D gene: TRBD1
CDR3 protein: CASNLQGAGEKLFF

J gene: TRBJ1-1
V gene: TRBV5-1
D gene: TRBD1
CDR3 protein: CASSSLQGVETEAFF

J gene: TRBJ1-3
V gene: TRBV18
D gene: .
CDR3 protein: CASSPNSREISGNTIYF

J gene: TRBJ1-5
V gene: TRBV10-3
D gene: .
CDR3 protein: CARSHQGGNQPQHF

J gene: TRBJ2-7
V gene: TRBV7-2
D gene: .
CDR3 protein: CARRLGISYEQYF

J gene: TRBJ2-2
V gene: TRBV20-1
D gene: TRBD1
CDR3 protein: CSARGPGQLPGELFF

J gene: TRBJ2-7
V gene: TRBV3-1
D gene: TRBD1
CDR3 protein: CASARAGGPYEQYF

J gene: TRBJ2-1
V gene: TRBV14
D gene: .
CDR3 protein: CASSPTRAGRYEQFF

J gene: TRBJ2-7
V gene: TRBV12-3/TRBV12-4
D gene: .
CDR3 protein: CASSFEGTLGEQYF

J gene: TRBJ2-3
V gene: TRBV7-2
D gene: .
CDR3 protein: CASSYALGQYF

J gene: TRBJ2-2
V gene: TRBV7-2
D gene: .
CDR3 protein: CASSLQGPGTGELFF

J gene: TRBJ2-1
V gene: TRBV6-2/TRBV6-3
D gene: TRBD1
CDR3 protein: CASNYRDRAYNEQFF

J gene: TRBJ1-1
V gene: TRBV2
D gene: .
CDR3 protein: CASSADTGGEAFF

J gene: TRBJ1-1
V gene: TRBV25-1
D gene: .
CDR3 protein: CASSEYRYTEAFF

J gene: TRBJ1-2
V gene: TRBV24-1
D gene: TRBD1
CDR3 protein: CATSDPTGVGLNDGYTF

J gene: TRBJ1-6
V gene: TRBV20-1
D gene: .
CDR3 protein: CSARETVRSYNSPLHF

J gene: TRBJ1-5
V gene: TRBV24-1
D gene: .
CDR3 protein: CATTMQGKGNQPQHF

J gene: TRBJ2-3
V gene: TRBV24-1
D gene: .
CDR3 protein: CATSDLASGTDTQYF

J gene: TRBJ1-5
V gene: TRBV20-1
D gene: .
CDR3 protein: CSATTQTGSQPQHF

J gene: TRBJ2-6
V gene: TRBV6-2/TRBV6-3
D gene: .
CDR3 protein: CASIPKAGAGVLTF

J gene: TRBJ2-7
V gene: TRBV12-3/TRBV12-4
D gene: .
CDR3 protein: CASSLTAEQYF

J gene: TRBJ2-3
V gene: TRBV18
D gene: TRBD2
CDR3 protein: CASSPPLAGTDTQYF

J gene: TRBJ2-5
V gene: TRBV7-2
D gene: .
CDR3 protein: CASSLTQQETQYF

J gene: TRBJ2-1
V gene: TRBV4-2
D gene: TRBD2
CDR3 protein: CASTTTSGAWYNEQFF

J gene: TRBJ2-7
V gene: TRBV4-3
D gene: .
CDR3 protein: CASSQDLRQGYEQYF

J gene: TRBJ1-1
V gene: TRBV5-6
D gene: .
CDR3 protein: CASRTGTHTEAFF

J gene: TRBJ1-2
V gene: TRBV29-1
D gene: .
CDR3 protein: CSVAGLNYGYTF

J gene: TRBJ2-1
V gene: TRBV10-3
D gene: TRBD2
CDR3 protein: CATSAGGFNEQFF

J gene: TRBJ1-2
V gene: TRBV7-2
D gene: TRBD1
CDR3 protein: CASSLGPPGQGEGYTF

J gene: TRBJ2-1
V gene: TRBV30
D gene: TRBD2
CDR3 protein: CAWSVTSGGFNEQFF

J gene: TRBJ2-5
V gene: TRBV29-1
D gene: .
CDR3 protein: CSVGVGGETQYF

J gene: TRBJ2-7
V gene: TRBV20-1
D gene: .
CDR3 protein: CSARTGGPTYEQYF

J gene: TRBJ1-2
V gene: TRBV20-1
D gene: .
CDR3 protein: CSAPPGLNYGYTF

J gene: TRBJ2-5
V gene: TRBV15
D gene: .
CDR3 protein: CATSSRLGSETQYF

J gene: TRBJ2-3
V gene: TRBV20-1
D gene: .
CDR3 protein: CSARLNTDTQYF

J gene: TRBJ1-1
V gene: TRBV4-3
D gene: .
CDR3 protein: CASSQAGGWTEAFF

J gene: TRBJ1-6
V gene: TRBV20-1
D gene: .
CDR3 protein: CSARWGGGSPLHF

J gene: TRBJ2-3
V gene: TRBV18
D gene: TRBD2
CDR3 protein: CASSSTSGGTDTQYF

J gene: TRBJ1-5
V gene: TRBV2
D gene: .
CDR3 protein: CASSRARDQPQHF

J gene: TRBJ2-7
V gene: TRBV30
D gene: TRBD1
CDR3 protein: CAWRPDRRTYEQYF

J gene: TRBJ2-7
V gene: TRBV14
D gene: .
CDR3 protein: CASSLVSGNAAYEQYF